These 14 T cell receptor beta chains originate from one sample sequenced in a study of identical twins. TCRdb ran MiXCR on the 5' RACE reads and lists one entry per CDR3 protein. The table shows 450,000 to 650,000 distinct CDR3 sequences, with more than 9% occurring only once. A further study also used this sample, focusing on yellow fever vaccine responses in identical twins.

The sample consisted of PBMCs. The receptors derive from a woman younger than 30 in good health.

The sample holds a few counts of this clonotype. The chain's CDR3 is CASSLRPRKAGLGDTQYF. The CDR3, as DNA: TGTGCCAGCAGCTTAAGGCCGCGTAAAGCGGGGCTGGGGGATACGCAGTATTTT. V is TRBV7-3 and J is TRBJ2-3; TRBD2 matches at 7 bases. Germline trimming cut 1 base from V and 6 bases from J; bases unmatched to any gene: 16. CDR3 length: 18 amino acids. Germline CDR1 is SGHTA and CDR2 is FQGTGA.

This clonotype was seen repeatedly, ten times or more. The chain's CDR3 is CASSPSGAQGGYYEQYF. The DNA of the CDR3 is TGTGCCAGCAGCCCGTCCGGGGCCCAAGGAGGTTACTACGAGCAGTACTTC. The rearrangement uses TRBV12-3 or TRBV12-4 and TRBJ2-7, with D perhaps being TRBD1 or TRBD2 (5 bases each). The CDR3 is made up of 17 amino acids. The ends were cut back, 6 bases at V and 3 bases at J, with 24 bases in the middle.

This clonotype showed up just a few times. This CDR3 reads CSARRDRAPYEQYF. DNA of the CDR3: TGCAGTGCTCGCCGGGACAGGGCTCCCTACGAGCAGTACTTC. The chain uses TRBV20-1 and TRBJ2-7, with 9 nucleotides matching TRBD1. V lost 5 bases, J lost 2 bases, and 7 bases stayed unmatched. The V gene's germline CDR1 is DFQATT and CDR2 SNEGSKA (reference sequence). The CDR3 loop spans 14 amino acids.

In this sample, this clonotype turned up a few times. The chain links TRBV19 to TRBJ2-5; no firm D call. The CDR3 length is 13 residues. Trimming shortened V by 8 bases and J by 4 bases, and 14 bases separated the two germline ends. Per the germline V gene, CDR1 is LNHDA and CDR2 is SQIVND (reference sequence). The CDR3 nucleotides are TGTGCCAGTTCGACTGTACCCAGAGAGACCCAGTACTTC. It specifies CASSTVPRETQYF.

The chain is built from TRBV5-4 and TRBJ2-7; 7 positions match TRBD1. This CDR3 is 15 amino acids long. After removal of 3 bases from V and 4 bases from J, the junction contained 10 bases not matched to a gene. The germline CDR1 and CDR2 sequences are SGHNT and YYREEE (reference sequence). This CDR3 reads CASSSAPGQTYEQYF. The CDR3 bases are TGTGCCAGCAGCTCGGCCCCGGGACAGACTTACGAGCAGTACTTC.

This clonotype has ten or more counts. The CDR3 spells CASSRQGYSDTGELFF. In nucleotides, the CDR3 is TGTGCCAGCAGTCGCCAGGGCTACTCTGACACCGGGGAGCTGTTTTTT. J is TRBJ2-2 and V is TRBV11-2; tentatively, D is TRBD1 (5 bases). Trimming left V 6 bases short and J 3 bases short, with 17 bases between. The germline gives CDR1 SGHAT, CDR2 FQNNGV. This CDR3 comprises 16 residues.

The chain has TRBV5-1 and TRBJ2-5; 8 positions agree with TRBD2. CDR1 and CDR2 from the germline V gene are SGHRS and YFSETQ. With V trimmed by 0 bases and J by 4 bases, 5 bases remained unmatched. The CDR3 consists of 15 residues. The CDR3 DNA reads TGCGCCAGCAGCTTGGACGGGACTAGGACAGAGACCCAGTACTTC. Encoded protein: CASSLDGTRTETQYF.

The rearrangement joins TRBV12-3 or TRBV12-4 to TRBJ2-5, with 10 bases matching TRBD2. This CDR3 has 14 residues. The trim removed 5 bases at V and 5 bases at J, leaving 5 bases unmatched. The CDR3 DNA reads as TGTGCCAGCAGTCCTACTAGCGGGGTGGAGACCCAGTACTTC. It codes for CASSPTSGVETQYF.

In this sample, this clonotype turned up many times. The chain combines TRBV27 with TRBJ2-3; no clear D. The ends were cut back, 1 base at V and 4 bases at J, with 12 bases in the middle. CDR3 length: 15 residues. Germline V lookup: CDR1 MNHEY, CDR2 SMNVEV (reference sequence). The CDR3 loop is CASSLWAQPADTQYF. In DNA, the CDR3 is TGTGCCAGCAGTTTATGGGCGCAGCCGGCAGATACGCAGTATTTT.

J is TRBJ2-5 and V is TRBV6-5; D ambiguous. V shed 0 bases and J shed 1 base, with 12 bases lying between them. The CDR3 loop spans 16 amino acids. Germline CDR1 is MNHEY and CDR2 is SVGAGI. Written as DNA, the CDR3 is TGTGCCAGCAGTTACTCGATGGCAGCAGCCCAAGAGACCCAGTACTTC. As protein: CASSYSMAAAQETQYF.

This clonotype was picked up a small number of times. The chain employs TRBV18 and TRBJ1-6, with a weak D call TRBD1 (5 bases). V lost 5 bases and J lost 8, with 16 bases in between. Germline assignment: CDR1 KGHSH and CDR2 LQKENI. The CDR3 has 15 residues. This chain's CDR3 is CASSSAQGMDSPLHF. CDR3 DNA sequence: TGTGCCAGCTCATCTGCGCAGGGTATGGATTCACCCCTCCACTTT.

This clonotype turned up a few times. This chain uses TRBV12-5 with TRBJ1-1; 10 bases line up with TRBD1. Germline CDR1 is LGHNT and CDR2 is FRNRAP. The CDR3 has 14 residues. J gave up 5 bases and V 5 bases, and 5 bases lay outside the gene matches. The CDR3 DNA follows: TGTGCTAGTGGTGGGACAGGGGCTCTGACTGAAGCTTTCTTT. Its protein is CASGGTGALTEAFF.

A few counts support this clonotype. This sequence joins TRBV4-3 and TRBJ2-1; no definite D call. V was clipped by 4 bases and J by 2 bases, with 15 bases between them. This CDR3 has 16 amino acids. Germline CDR1 is LGHNA and CDR2 is YSLEER. The CDR3 sequence is CASSPLVATTYNEQFF. CDR3 in DNA: TGCGCCAGCAGCCCCCTTGTGGCCACCACCTACAATGAGCAGTTCTTC.

There are a few counts of this clonotype. V usage is TRBV6-1 and J usage is TRBJ2-1, with TRBD2 matching over 11 bases. Germline assignment: CDR1 MNHNS and CDR2 SASEGT. V lost 3 bases to trimming and J lost 9 bases; unmatched junction nucleotides: 7. The CDR3 runs 15 residues. The CDR3 DNA reads as TGTGCCAGCAGTGAGTTAGCGGGGGGGCACAGTGAGCAGTTCTTC. Its translation: CASSELAGGHSEQFF.